This T cell receptor beta chain was observed in a study of T-cell reconstitution after alpha-beta-depleted transplantation in children. The CDR3 covers 16 residues. As it was prepared, the TCRbeta library received unique molecular identifiers. TCRdb redid the calling of the PCR reads with MiXCR, one entry per CDR3 protein. The sample carries around 370,000 distinct CDR3 sequences, under 13% recorded once. The sequence was collected from a human donor who donated a stem cell graft to a child with acute lymphoblastic leukemia. The chain uses TRBV21-1 and TRBJ2-5; the D call of TRBD2 is as the table states it, not checked on the DNA. TRBV21-1 is a recognized pseudogene. The specimen was PBMCs from the stem cell graft donor, collected from the stem cell graft. In nucleotides, the CDR3 is TGTGCCAGCAGCAAAGAAGGTGGCATGGGAGGAGAGACCCAGTACTTC. This sequence encodes CASSKEGGMGGETQYF.